The 9 T cell receptor beta chains reported below all come from one sample, sequenced in a study of early T cells in non-severe SARS-CoV-2 infection. TCRdb recomputed calls from the 5' RACE reads with MiXCR, one row per CDR3 protein. The table includes approximately 74,000 distinct CDR3 sequences, 14% detected once. Sequences were obtained from whole blood. The origin of the receptors is an adult who was a healthcare worker with PCR-confirmed SARS-CoV-2 infection or an uninfected control (not recorded which).

The table lists this clonotype with a few counts. The V and J genes are TRBV28 and TRBJ2-7; TRBD1 agrees at 7 bases. With V trimmed by 6 bases and J by 0 bases, 8 bases remained unmatched. Germline V gene data show CDR1 as MDHEN and CDR2 as SYDVKM. This CDR3 is built from 15 residues. CDR3 loop: CASSPPRDSSYEQYF. The CDR3 coding sequence is TGTGCCAGCAGCCCACCCCGGGACAGCTCCTACGAGCAGTACTTC. The whole variable domain, filled in from reference TRBV28 and TRBJ2-7, reads DVKVTQSSRYLVKRTGEKVFLECVQDMDHENMFWYRQDPGLGLRLIYFSYDVKMKEKGDIPEGYSVSREKKERFSLILESASTNQTSMYLCASSPPRDSSYEQYFGPGTRLTVT.

A few counts support this clonotype. The CDR3, as DNA: TGTGCCACCAGTGACAGGGGTCCCTACAATGAGCAGTTCTTC. Amino acid sequence: CATSDRGPYNEQFF. The J gene is TRBJ2-1, the V gene TRBV24-1, with D maybe TRBD1 (6 bases). There are 14 residues in the CDR3. The V gene's germline CDR1 is KGHDR and CDR2 SFDVKD. Trimming left V 4 bases short and J 2 bases short, with 8 bases between.

The chain employs TRBV6-5 and TRBJ1-1, with D tentatively TRBD1 (5 bases). The V end was cut by 2 bases, the J end by 4 bases, with 8 bases between. This CDR3 region has 13 residues. From germline, CDR1 is MNHEY and CDR2 SVGAGI. CDR3 sequence: CASSYGGATEAFF. CDR3 DNA sequence: TGTGCCAGCAGTTACGGGGGTGCCACTGAAGCTTTCTTT.

This clonotype was counted only a few times. This sequence joins TRBV20-1 and TRBJ1-1; the match to TRBD1 covers 7 bases. The germline V gene encodes CDR1 DFQATT and CDR2 SNEGSKA (reference sequence). The junction had 10 bases not matched to a gene; V was cut back by 6 bases and J by 0 bases. The CDR3 consists of 15 residues. The CDR3 loop is CSAPTPTGMNTEAFF. The CDR3 nucleotides are TGCAGTGCCCCCACCCCGACAGGGATGAACACTGAAGCTTTCTTT.

The rearrangement joins TRBV7-8 to TRBJ1-5, with D tentatively TRBD1 (6 bases). The germline V gene encodes CDR1 SGHVS and CDR2 FQNEAQ. V was pared by 8 bases and J by 7 bases, with 9 bases between. The CDR3 totals 11 residues. The CDR3: CASGGGQPQHF. The CDR3 DNA is TGTGCCAGCGGGGGGGGCCAGCCCCAGCATTTT.

The V and J genes are TRBV13 and TRBJ1-1; tentatively, D is TRBD1 (5 bases). Looked up from germline, CDR1 is PRHDT and CDR2 is FYEKMQ (reference sequence). V shed 5 bases and J shed 8 bases, with 15 bases lying between them. This CDR3 has 13 amino acids. CDR3 nucleotide sequence: TGTGCCAGCAGCACAAGGGGCACCGAAGAAGCTTTCTTT. Amino acids: CASSTRGTEEAFF.

This clonotype was detected a few times. V and J are TRBV7-8 and TRBJ2-6; D is uncertain. V was clipped by 1 base and J by 12 bases, with 4 bases between them. The germline CDR1 and CDR2 sequences are SGHVS and FQNEAQ. The CDR3 extends over 11 amino acids. CDR3 protein: CASSLDRVLTF. The CDR3 DNA follows: TGTGCCAGCAGCTTAGATCGCGTCCTGACTTTC.

The V gene is TRBV28, the J gene TRBJ1-2, with D perhaps TRBD1 (6 bases). The CDR3 runs 13 residues. V lost 6 bases to trimming and J lost 3 bases, with 11 bases between them. Germline assignment: CDR1 MDHEN and CDR2 SYDVKM. The chain's CDR3 is CASSRDMDYGYTF. CDR3 in DNA: TGTGCCAGCAGCCGGGACATGGACTATGGCTACACCTTC.

This clonotype has more than one count but fewer than ten. This sequence joins TRBV20-1 and TRBJ2-7; TRBD1 agrees at 8 bases. V trimming: 0 bases; J trimming: 7 bases; junction bases outside the gene matches: 5. Germline CDR1 reads DFQATT; CDR2 reads SNEGSKA (reference sequence). This CDR3 has 13 residues. CDR3 bases: TGCAGTGCTAGAGATCGGACAGGGAGGGAGCAGTACTTC. Amino acids: CSARDRTGREQYF.